This TCR beta chain emerged from a study of T cells after posttransplantation cyclophosphamide. CDR1 and CDR2 (germline): SEHNR, FQNEAQ (reference sequence). Trimming shortened V by 4 bases and J by 7 bases, and 16 bases separated the two germline ends. This CDR3 is 14 amino acids long. Points on this clone: Its cognate antigen is unknown.

TCRdb keeps only in-frame clones here, not all; method: immunoSEQ multiplex PCR. The top ten clones hold less than 35% of a sample with some 20,000 clones, around 70% of them seen once. Study-level points and caveats: TRB overlap between skin or GI tissue T cells and blood was limited. Recipient CMV seropositivity and CMV reactivation strongly tracked TRB clonality. Donor-recipient repertoire similarity was low at 1-2 months, rising over year one.

A marrow graft followed busulfan-fludarabine conditioning, with cyclophosphamide on days +3 and +4. This receptor was taken from a male patient in his thirties who received an allogeneic stem cell transplant from a related donor, was CMV-positive, and had acute GVHD only. Some T cells may be supplied by the graft donor. This material consisted of PBMCs, taken after an allogeneic stem cell transplant with post-transplant cyclophosphamide. The J gene is TRBJ1-2, the V gene TRBV7-9; D perhaps matches TRBD1 (6 bases). This CDR3 is CASSSNRVLSGYTF. The CDR3 DNA reads TGTGCCAGCAGCTCTAACAGGGTACTTAGTGGCTACACCTTC.